This TCR beta chain is drawn from a study of T-cell memory formation after mild COVID-19. Overall study: TCR clusters mostly belonged to single donors.

Germline CDR1 DFQATT, CDR2 SNEGSKA (reference sequence). The ends were cut back, 0 bases at V and 1 base at J, with 9 bases in the middle. CDR3 length equals 14 residues. TCRdb reanalysed the 5' RACE reads using MiXCR and keeps one entry per CDR3 protein. The sample has 75,000 to 95,000 distinct CDR3 sequences; more than 12% are singletons. V usage is TRBV20-1 and J usage is TRBJ1-1; D perhaps matches TRBD1 (5 bases). The sequenced material came from PBMCs or a T cell subset sorted from them (not recorded which). This TCR came from a man aged 18 to 29 who had mild COVID-19 (a few samples of this study predate the infection). Cell type and time point are not known. The CDR3: CSARDRQGNTEAFF. CDR3 bases: TGCAGTGCTAGAGATAGGCAGGGGAACACTGAAGCTTTCTTT.